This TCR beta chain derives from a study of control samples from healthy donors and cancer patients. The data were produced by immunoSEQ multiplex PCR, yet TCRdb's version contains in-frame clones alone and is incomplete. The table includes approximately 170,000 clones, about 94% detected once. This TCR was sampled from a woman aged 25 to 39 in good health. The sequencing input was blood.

CDR3 bases: TGTGCCAGCAGCAGCGTAGTCCAGCGGGAGTTTGTTGAGCAGTTCTTC. It is translated as CASSSVVQREFVEQFF. The rearrangement links TRBV9 to TRBJ2-1; 8 nucleotides agree with TRBD2. Trimming removed 4 bases from V and 9 bases from J; junction bases left unmatched: 15. Looked up from germline, CDR1 is SGDLS and CDR2 is YYNGEE. This CDR3 has 16 residues.